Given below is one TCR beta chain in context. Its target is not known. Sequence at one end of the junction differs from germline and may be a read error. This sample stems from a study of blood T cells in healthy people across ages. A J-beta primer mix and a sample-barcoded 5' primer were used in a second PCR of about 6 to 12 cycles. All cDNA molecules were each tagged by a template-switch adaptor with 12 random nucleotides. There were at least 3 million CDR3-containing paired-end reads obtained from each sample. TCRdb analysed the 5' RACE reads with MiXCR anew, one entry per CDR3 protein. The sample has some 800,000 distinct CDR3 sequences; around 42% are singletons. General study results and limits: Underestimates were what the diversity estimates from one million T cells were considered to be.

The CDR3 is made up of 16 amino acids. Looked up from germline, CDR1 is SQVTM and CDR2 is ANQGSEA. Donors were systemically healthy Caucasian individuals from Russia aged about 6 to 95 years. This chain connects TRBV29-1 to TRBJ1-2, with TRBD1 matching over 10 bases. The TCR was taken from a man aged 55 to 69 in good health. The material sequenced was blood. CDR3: CSVEDSWDRGSYGYAF. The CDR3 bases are TGCAGCGTTGAAGACAGCTGGGACAGGGGTTCCTATGGCTACGCCTTC.